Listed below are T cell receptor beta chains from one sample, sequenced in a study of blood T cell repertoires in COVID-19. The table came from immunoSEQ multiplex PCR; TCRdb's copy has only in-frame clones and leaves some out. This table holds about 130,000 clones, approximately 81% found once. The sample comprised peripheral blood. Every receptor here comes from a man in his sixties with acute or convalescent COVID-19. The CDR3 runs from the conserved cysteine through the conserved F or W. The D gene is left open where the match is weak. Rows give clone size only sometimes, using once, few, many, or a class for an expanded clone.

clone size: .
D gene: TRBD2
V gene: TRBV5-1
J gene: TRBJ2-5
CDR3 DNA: TGCGCCAGCAGCTTGGAGGCTAGCGGGAGTTTGGAGACCCAGTACTTC
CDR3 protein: CASSLEASGSLETQYF

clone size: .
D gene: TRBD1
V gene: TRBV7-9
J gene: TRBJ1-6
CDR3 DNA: TGTGCCAGCAGCTCCTTACAGGGGTGGTCCCTCCACTTT
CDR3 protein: CASSSLQGWSLHF

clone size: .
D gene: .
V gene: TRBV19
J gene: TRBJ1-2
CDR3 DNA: TGTGCCAGTAGTACGCCGGGACAAAGCTTCCATGGCTACACCTTC
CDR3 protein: CASSTPGQSFHGYTF

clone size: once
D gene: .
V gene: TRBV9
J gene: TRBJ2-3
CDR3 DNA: TGTGCCAGCAGCGCCGGGTTTCGGGATACGCAGTATTTT
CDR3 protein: CASSAGFRDTQYF

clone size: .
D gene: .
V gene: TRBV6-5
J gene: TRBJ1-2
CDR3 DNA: TGTGCCAGCAAGGAACAGGGAAGGATTTATGGCTACACCTTC
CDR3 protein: CASKEQGRIYGYTF

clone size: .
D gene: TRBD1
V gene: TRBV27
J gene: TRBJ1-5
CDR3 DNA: TGTGCCAGCGCTCTCGGGACAGGAGGTCAGCCCCAGCATTTT
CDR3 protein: CASALGTGGQPQHF

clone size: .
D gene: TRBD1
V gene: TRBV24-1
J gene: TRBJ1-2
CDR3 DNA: TGTGCCACCACCCCCGGACAGGGGTCCTATGGCTACACCTTC
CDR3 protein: CATTPGQGSYGYTF

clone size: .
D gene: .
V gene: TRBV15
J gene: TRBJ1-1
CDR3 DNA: TGTGCCACCGGAGGTAACAGGAACACTGAAGCTTTCTTT
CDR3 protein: CATGGNRNTEAFF

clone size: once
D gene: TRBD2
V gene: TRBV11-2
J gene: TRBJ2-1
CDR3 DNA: TGTGCCAGCAGCTCCGGACTAGCGGGGGCCACCAGGCAGTTCTTC
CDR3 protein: CASSSGLAGATRQFF

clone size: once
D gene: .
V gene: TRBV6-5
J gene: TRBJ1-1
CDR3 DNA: TGTGCCACCGGGTTGGTCGGGAACACTGAAGCTTTCTTT
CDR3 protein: CATGLVGNTEAFF